This T cell receptor beta chain was sequenced for a study of CD8 T cells in ankylosing spondylitis. Study results and caveats: What appeared characteristic of ankylosing spondylitis blood was a TCR beta motif of 7 or 8 highly homologous variants. Within matched ankylosing spondylitis synovial fluid, disease-linked clones were reportedly significantly enriched. Disease-linked clones bore a CD8+ phenotype, appearing relatively rarely in peripheral blood.

Trimming shortened V by 1 base and J by 7 bases, and 5 bases separated the two germline ends. The CDR3 spans 13 residues. Germline lookup yields CDR1 LGHDT and CDR2 YNNKEL (reference sequence). Using quantitative 5'-RACE with molecular barcodes, the authors made TCR beta libraries. One entry per CDR3 protein, called by TCRdb with MiXCR from the 5' RACE reads. The table lists roughly 250,000 distinct CDR3 sequences, 7.5% to 9% of them singletons. This clonotype has ten or more counts. No antigen is known for it. The chain recombines TRBV3-1 with TRBJ1-6; D is uncertain. This TCR was recovered from a male donor with ankylosing spondylitis or in good health (not recorded which). The sequenced material came from blood, either unsorted or a sorted T cell fraction (not recorded which). CDR3 in amino acids: CASSQGGNSPLHF. The DNA for the CDR3 is TGTGCCAGCAGCCAAGGCGGGAATTCACCCCTCCACTTT.